The T cell receptor beta chain under discussion was sequenced for a study of kidney transplant recipient with SARS-CoV-2 infection. MiXCR, run by TCRdb on the reads, gives a single entry per CDR3 protein. The sample yields about 240,000 distinct CDR3 sequences, under 30% seen once. This clonotype was counted ten times or more. The CDR3 runs to 14 residues. V lost 2 bases to trimming and J lost 8 bases; unmatched junction nucleotides: 8. Germline V CDR1 and CDR2: SNHLY, FYNNEI. The source material was a blood sample, sampled at baseline and on day 111 from a kidney transplant recipient. The origin of this receptor is a male patient between 25 and 40 years old who had COVID-19 and was a kidney transplant recipient. Some T cells may be supplied by the graft donor. The rearrangement links TRBV2 to TRBJ1-2, with 7 bases fitting TRBD1. The CDR3 protein is CASSESGDSWGYTF. The CDR3 nucleotides read TGTGCCAGCAGTGAATCAGGGGACAGTTGGGGCTACACCTTC.